These 32 T cell receptor beta chains came from one sample sequenced in a study of blood T cell repertoires in COVID-19 (dated by TCRdb to 2018 to 2021). The library was generated by the immunoSEQ multiplex PCR assay. TCRdb carries this immuneACCESS record with in-frame sequences only. Its versions omit some clonotypes, under half of them owing to an unresolved V gene in the studies checked, with the rest unexplained. Within this sample are roughly 150,000 clones, with roughly 84% of them counted one time only. Just over 9.5% of the sample is held by the ten biggest clonotypes. Sequenced material: peripheral blood. Receptor source: a woman aged 50 to 65 with acute or convalescent COVID-19.

J is TRBJ1-1 and V is TRBV3-1 (or the pseudogene TRBV3-2); D may be TRBD1 (5 bases). Trimming removed 1 base from V and 6 bases from J, with 9 bases in between. CDR3 length: 13 residues. Germline CDR1 and CDR2: LGHDT and YNNKEL (reference sequence). The CDR3 DNA sequence: TGTGCCAGCAGCCAAGGGGCAGGGTCTGAAGCTTTCTTT. Translated: CASSQGAGSEAFF.

V is TRBV5-1 and J is TRBJ1-6; 7 nucleotides line up with TRBD1. The CDR3 is made up of 16 amino acids. J lost 0 bases, V lost 4 bases, and 4 bases had no gene match. From germline, CDR1 is SGHRS and CDR2 YFSETQ. CDR3 protein: CASSPGGSSYNSPLHF. In DNA, the CDR3 is TGCGCCAGCAGCCCAGGGGGGAGCTCCTATAATTCACCCCTCCACTTT.

The gene calls are TRBV5-1 and TRBJ1-2; D unresolved. CDR1 is SGHRS, CDR2 YFSETQ, per germline. There are 14 residues in the CDR3. Trimming cost V 0 bases and J 1 base, with 7 bases left between them. CDR3 nucleotide sequence: TGCGCCAGCAGCTTGGACAGTTTTAACTATGGCTACACCTTC. The encoded protein is CASSLDSFNYGYTF.

The chain recombines TRBV9 with TRBJ2-1; no reliable D call. From germline, CDR1 is SGDLS and CDR2 YYNGEE. The V and J ends lost 4 bases and 0 bases respectively, with 8 bases between them. This CDR3 contains 14 residues. CDR3 in amino acids: CASSPVGSYNEQFF. The CDR3 DNA reads TGTGCCAGCAGCCCGGTCGGCTCCTACAATGAGCAGTTCTTC.

The chain couples TRBV11-2 to TRBJ1-3; D unresolved. Trimming cost V 7 bases and J 0 bases, with 10 bases left between them. The CDR3 sequence is 14 residues long. Germline V CDR1 and CDR2: SGHAT, FQNNGV. The CDR3, as DNA: TGTGCCAGCAACAAGCGCCTCTCTGGAAACACCATATATTTT. It translates to CASNKRLSGNTIYF.

The rearrangement joins TRBV12-3 or TRBV12-4 to TRBJ1-2; D gene ambiguous. V lost 3 bases and J lost 5, with 7 bases in between. This CDR3 has 12 residues. This CDR3 reads CASSFRRYGYTF. CDR3 nucleotide sequence: TGTGCCAGCAGTTTTCGGAGATATGGCTACACCTTC.

This clone appeared a single time. The chain links TRBV28 to TRBJ2-7; D is possibly TRBD1 (6 bases). V was shortened by 2 bases and J by 7 bases, with 9 bases between the two germline ends. Germline CDR1 MDHEN, CDR2 SYDVKM. The CDR3 totals 12 residues. Written as DNA, the CDR3 is TGTGCCAGCAGTTTAAGTAGGGGGGAGCAGTACTTC. It translates to CASSLSRGEQYF.

The CDR3, as DNA: TGTGCCAGCAGTTCCGAGGGTGGGTTGGCTGAAGCTTTCTTT. This codes for CASSSEGGLAEAFF. The chain employs TRBV27 and TRBJ1-1; no clear D gene. Between the trimmed V and J ends, which lost 4 bases and 6 bases, there was a span of 15 bases. Germline values: CDR1 MNHEY, CDR2 SMNVEV (reference sequence). The CDR3 covers 14 residues.

V gene TRBV18 combines with J gene TRBJ2-5, with no clear D. CDR1 KGHSH and CDR2 LQKENI come from the germline V gene. CDR3 length: 12 amino acids. Trimming removed 6 bases at V and 5 bases at J, with 10 bases between. The DNA for the CDR3 is TGTGCCAGCTCCCGGAGCGTCGAGACCCAGTACTTC. Its translation: CASSRSVETQYF.

V is TRBV6-1 and J is TRBJ1-2, with 7 positions matching TRBD1. The J segment lost 4 bases and the V segment lost 2 bases, leaving 7 bases of the junction unmatched. Germline V gene data show CDR1 as MNHNS and CDR2 as SASEGT. The CDR3 has 15 residues. CDR3 residues: CASSETAGGRYGYTF. The CDR3 DNA reads TGTGCCAGCAGTGAAACGGCAGGGGGTCGCTATGGCTACACCTTC.

J is TRBJ1-1 and V is TRBV5-6; D not certain. The CDR3 totals 17 residues. V was trimmed by 0 bases and J by 1 base, leaving 16 bases between them. Germline V gene data show CDR1 as SGHDT and CDR2 as YYEEEE. CDR3 coding DNA: TGTGCCAGCAGCTTGGGCAAAGGTCGGGTCAGGAACACTGAAGCTTTCTTT. Translation: CASSLGKGRVRNTEAFF. Looking up the rest from reference TRBV5-6 and TRBJ1-1 gives the full variable domain: DAGVTQSPTHLIKTRGQQVTLRCSPKSGHDTVSWYQQALGQGPQFIFQYYEEEERQRGNFPDRFSGHQFPNYSSELNVNALLLGDSALYLCASSLGKGRVRNTEAFFGQGTRLTVV.

This clone was observed once. The CDR3 region is CASSPDRGETQYF. The CDR3 DNA follows: TGTGCCAGCAGCCCGGACAGGGGAGAGACCCAGTACTTC. The V and J genes are TRBV12-3 or TRBV12-4 and TRBJ2-5; 9 bases agree with TRBD1. The CDR3 is 13 residues long. With V trimmed by 6 bases and J by 4 bases, 3 bases remained unmatched.

The chain links TRBV6-6 to TRBJ2-5, with 10 bases matching TRBD2. CDR1 and CDR2 (germline): MNHNY, SVGAGI (reference sequence). The CDR3 has 15 amino acids. V dropped 6 bases and J dropped 7; count of bases not matched to a gene: 11. CDR3 residues: CASRGPGTSDTTQYF. In DNA, the CDR3 is TGTGCCAGCAGGGGGCCCGGGACTAGCGATACGACCCAGTACTTC.

J is TRBJ1-5 and V is TRBV6-6; maybe TRBD1 (6 bases). The V end lost 6 bases, the J end lost 6 bases, and 12 bases lay between the germline ends. The CDR3 has 13 amino acids. Germline V lookup: CDR1 MNHNY, CDR2 SVGAGI (reference sequence). CDR3 nucleotide sequence: TGTGCCAGCAGCGGCCAGGGGACTCAGCCCCAGCATTTT. Translating gives CASSGQGTQPQHF.

The genes are TRBV18 and TRBJ2-5; no clear D. Between the trimmed V and J ends, which lost 2 bases and 5 bases, there was a span of 12 bases. The germline CDR1 and CDR2 sequences are KGHSH and LQKENI. This CDR3 is built from 14 residues. CDR3 coding DNA: TGTGCCAGCTCACCATCGTCCACTCGTGAGACCCAGTACTTC. Residues: CASSPSSTRETQYF.

This clone was seen a single time. The chain combines TRBV18 with TRBJ1-5, with 7 bases identical to TRBD1. CDR1 KGHSH and CDR2 LQKENI come from the germline V gene. V gave up 6 bases and J gave up 6 bases; unmatched junction bases: 8. There are 14 residues in the CDR3. DNA of the CDR3: TGTGCCAGCTCCCCTTCAGGGGGGCCTCAGCCCCAGCATTTT. Protein sequence: CASSPSGGPQPQHF.

This clone was detected only once. CDR3 amino acids: CASSSDRLSGNTIYF. CDR3 nucleotide sequence: TGTGCCAGCAGTTCGGACAGGCTCTCTGGAAACACCATATATTTT. J is TRBJ1-3 and V is TRBV6-5; TRBD1 agrees at 7 bases. This CDR3 comprises 15 residues. Germline V CDR1 and CDR2: MNHEY, SVGAGI. The junction had 3 bases not matched to a gene; V was cut back by 4 bases and J by 0 bases.

This clone was picked up a small number of times. This chain connects TRBV29-1 to TRBJ2-6; 9 bases line up with TRBD1. With V trimmed by 2 bases and J by 2 bases, 7 bases remained unmatched. Germline assignment: CDR1 SQVTM and CDR2 ANQGSEA. This CDR3 comprises 17 residues. The CDR3 loop is CSVESGQGLAGANVLTF. For the CDR3, the DNA is TGCAGCGTTGAATCGGGACAGGGTCTCGCTGGGGCCAACGTCCTGACTTTC. Complete variable domain (other parts from reference TRBV29-1 and TRBJ2-6): SAVISQKPSRDICQRGTSLTIQCQVDSQVTMMFWYRQQPGQSLTLIATANQGSEATYESGFVIDKFPISRPNLTFSTLTVSNMSPEDSSIYLCSVESGQGLAGANVLTFGAGSRLTVL.

This clone was detected only once. J is TRBJ1-5 and V is TRBV19; 8 nucleotides match TRBD1. The CDR3 extends over 16 amino acids. V lost 4 bases, J lost 7 bases, and 12 bases stayed unmatched. In germline, CDR1 is LNHDA, CDR2 SQIVND (reference sequence). DNA for the CDR3: TGTGCCAGTAGTACCGCCCGACAGGGGTTGGGACAGCCCCAGCATTTT. It yields the protein CASSTARQGLGQPQHF.

About this clone itself: Within the sample, other DNA sequences also encode this same CDR3. The CDR3 sequence: CASSPTGEGYTF. The CDR3 DNA reads TGTGCCAGCTCACCAACGGGGGAAGGATACACCTTC. The rearrangement joins TRBV18 to TRBJ1-2; possible D gene TRBD1, 5 bases. The CDR3 has 12 residues. Trimming took off 2 bases at V and 11 bases at J, with 12 bases between the two ends. CDR1 and CDR2 (germline): KGHSH, LQKENI.

The rearrangement uses TRBV6-2 or TRBV6-3 and TRBJ1-2; D unclear. Trimming removed 6 bases from V and 4 bases from J, with 12 bases in between. CDR3 length equals 13 residues. Germline-derived CDR1 and CDR2 are MNHEY and SVGEGT. The CDR3 is CASSTTHTYGYTF. DNA for the CDR3: TGTGCCAGCAGCACAACACACACCTATGGCTACACCTTC.

V usage is TRBV5-6 and J usage is TRBJ1-6; D possibly corresponds to TRBD1 (5 bases). The length of the CDR3 is 14 residues. Trimming took 4 bases from V and 4 from J, leaving 9 bases between them. The germline V gene encodes CDR1 SGHDT and CDR2 YYEEEE. CDR3 DNA sequence: TGTGCCAGCAGCCGACGGGGGTATAATTCACCCCTCCACTTT. This codes for CASSRRGYNSPLHF.

The V and J genes are TRBV28 and TRBJ1-6; 7 positions match TRBD1. V lost 3 bases to trimming and J lost 9 bases; unmatched junction nucleotides: 5. The CDR3 consists of 14 residues. Per germline, CDR1 MDHEN and CDR2 SYDVKM. The CDR3 here is CASSLAGGSSPLHF. CDR3 nucleotide sequence: TGTGCCAGCAGTTTGGCAGGGGGGAGTTCACCCCTCCACTTT.

The chain recombines TRBV4-2 with TRBJ2-7; weak D call: TRBD2 (6 bases). This CDR3 comprises 14 residues. Trimming removed 0 bases from V and 3 bases from J, with 9 bases in between. Per the germline V gene, CDR1 is LGHNA and CDR2 is YNFKEQ. CDR3 residues: CASSQDLALYEQYF. The CDR3 DNA reads as TGTGCCAGCAGCCAAGACCTAGCGCTCTACGAGCAGTACTTC.

CDR3 in amino acids: CASRPGQGHLNEKLFF. CDR3 sequence (DNA): TGCGCCAGCAGGCCGGGACAGGGGCACTTGAATGAAAAACTGTTTTTT. The chain couples TRBV5-1 to TRBJ1-4, with TRBD1 matching over 10 bases. CDR3 length equals 16 residues. Germline V gene sequence: CDR1 SGHRS, CDR2 YFSETQ. Trimming cost V 5 bases and J 5 bases; bases outside gene matches: 9.

A note on this clone: Other DNA sequences in the same sample also yield this CDR3. The rearrangement joins TRBV28 to TRBJ1-2; D gene unclear. Germline CDR1 reads MDHEN; CDR2 reads SYDVKM. This CDR3 has 13 amino acids. V lost 3 bases, J lost 2 bases, and 7 bases lay in between. CDR3 in DNA: TGTGCCAGCAGTTTGTCAACAAACTATGGCTACACCTTC. This encodes CASSLSTNYGYTF.

The chain carries TRBV24-1 and TRBJ2-5, with TRBD2 matching 10 bases. The CDR3 contains 16 residues. The J segment lost 5 bases and the V segment lost 1 base, leaving 6 bases of the junction unmatched. Germline loops: CDR1 KGHDR, CDR2 SFDVKD. The chain's CDR3 is CATSDLAGGVRETQYF. Written as DNA, the CDR3 is TGTGCCACCAGTGATTTAGCGGGAGGGGTGCGGGAGACCCAGTACTTC.

The chain couples TRBV7-2 to TRBJ1-2, with D unclear. Per the germline V gene, CDR1 is SGHTA and CDR2 is FQGNSA. V was trimmed by 7 bases and J by 7 bases, leaving 19 bases between them. The CDR3 covers 14 residues. The CDR3 loop reads CASTPGAGTPGYTF. The DNA for the CDR3 is TGTGCCAGCACCCCAGGTGCGGGAACTCCTGGCTACACCTTC. Filled out from reference TRBV7-2 and TRBJ1-2, the complete variable domain reads GAGVSQSPSNKVTEKGKDVELRCDPISGHTALYWYRQSLGQGLEFLIYFQGNSAPDKSGLPSDRFSAERTGGSVSTLTIQRTQQEDSAVYLCASTPGAGTPGYTFGSGTRLTVV.

This rearrangement joins TRBV5-4 to TRBJ2-3, with D possibly matching TRBD2 (7 bases). This CDR3 is built from 16 residues. Looked up from germline, CDR1 is SGHNT and CDR2 is YYREEE (reference sequence). The ends were cut back, 3 bases at V and 6 bases at J, with 20 bases in the middle. The CDR3 protein is CASSSGGGSSLDTQYF. The CDR3 coding sequence is TGTGCCAGCAGCTCGGGGGGCGGGAGTTCGTTGGATACGCAGTATTTT.

The chain recombines TRBV6-6 with TRBJ2-2, with D possibly matching TRBD1 (6 bases). This CDR3 region has 15 residues. The germline gives CDR1 MNHNY, CDR2 SVGAGI (reference sequence). V was pared by 6 bases and J by 0 bases, with 11 bases between. This chain's CDR3 is CASRVRGANTGELFF. The CDR3 bases are TGTGCCAGCAGAGTCAGGGGAGCGAACACCGGGGAGCTGTTTTTT.

This clone was detected only a few times. The chain couples TRBV6-2 or TRBV6-3 to TRBJ2-3; 9 bases are shared with TRBD2. The CDR3 extends over 16 amino acids. With V trimmed by 1 base and J by 4 bases, 6 bases remained unmatched. The germline V gene has CDR1 MNHEY and CDR2 SVGEGT. CDR3 loop: CASSYLAGAGADTQYF. For the CDR3, the DNA is TGTGCCAGCAGTTACTTAGCGGGAGCTGGCGCAGATACGCAGTATTTT.

The chain joins TRBV11-2 to TRBJ1-5, with no clear D. Per germline, CDR1 SGHAT and CDR2 FQNNGV. V lost 3 bases to trimming and J lost 1 base, with 4 bases between them. CDR3 length: 13 residues. This CDR3 reads CASSLESNQPQHF. In DNA form, the CDR3 reads TGTGCCAGCAGCTTGGAGAGCAATCAGCCCCAGCATTTT.